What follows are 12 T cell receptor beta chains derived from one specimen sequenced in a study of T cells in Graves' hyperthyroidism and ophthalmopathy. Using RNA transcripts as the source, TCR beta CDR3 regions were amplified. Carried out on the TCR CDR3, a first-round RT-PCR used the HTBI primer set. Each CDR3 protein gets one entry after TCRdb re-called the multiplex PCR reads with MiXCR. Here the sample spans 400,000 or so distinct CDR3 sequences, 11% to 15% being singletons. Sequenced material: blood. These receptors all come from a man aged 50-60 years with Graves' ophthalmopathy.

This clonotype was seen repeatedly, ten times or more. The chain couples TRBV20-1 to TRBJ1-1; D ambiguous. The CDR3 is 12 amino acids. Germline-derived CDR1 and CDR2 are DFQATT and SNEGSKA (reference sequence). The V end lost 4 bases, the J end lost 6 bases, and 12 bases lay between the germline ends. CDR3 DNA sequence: TGCAGTGCTATTCCAGGATTCTCTGAAGCTTTCTTT. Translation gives CSAIPGFSEAFF.

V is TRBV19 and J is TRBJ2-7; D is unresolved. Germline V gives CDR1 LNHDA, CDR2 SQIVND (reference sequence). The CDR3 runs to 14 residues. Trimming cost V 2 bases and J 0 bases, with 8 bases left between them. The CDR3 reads CASSIHRSSYEQYF. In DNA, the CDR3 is TGTGCCAGTAGTATACATCGGAGCTCCTACGAGCAGTACTTC.

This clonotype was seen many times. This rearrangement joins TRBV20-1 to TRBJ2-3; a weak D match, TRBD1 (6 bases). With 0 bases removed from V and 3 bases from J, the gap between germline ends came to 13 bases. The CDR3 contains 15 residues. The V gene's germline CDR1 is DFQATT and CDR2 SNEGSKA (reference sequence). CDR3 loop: CSARDYGRGTDTQYF. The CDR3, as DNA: TGCAGTGCTAGAGATTATGGCAGGGGTACAGATACGCAGTATTTT.

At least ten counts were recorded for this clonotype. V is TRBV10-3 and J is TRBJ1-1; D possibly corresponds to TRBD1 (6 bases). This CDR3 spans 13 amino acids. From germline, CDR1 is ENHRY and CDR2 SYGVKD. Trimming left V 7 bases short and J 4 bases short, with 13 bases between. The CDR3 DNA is TGTGCCATCAATCATGAGGGGGGCACTGAAGCTTTCTTT. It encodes CAINHEGGTEAFF.

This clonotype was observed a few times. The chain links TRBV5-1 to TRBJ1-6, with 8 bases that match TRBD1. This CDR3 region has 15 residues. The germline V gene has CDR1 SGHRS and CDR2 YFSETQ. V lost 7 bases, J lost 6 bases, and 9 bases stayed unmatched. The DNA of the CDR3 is TGCGCCAGCTCTCAGGGGGCGCGGATTAATTCACCCCTCCACTTT. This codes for CASSQGARINSPLHF.

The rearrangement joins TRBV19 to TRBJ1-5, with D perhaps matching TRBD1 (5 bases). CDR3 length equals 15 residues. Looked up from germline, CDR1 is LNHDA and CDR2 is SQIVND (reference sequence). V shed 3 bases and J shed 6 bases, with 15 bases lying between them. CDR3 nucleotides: TGTGCCAGTAGTATTGCAGGGAGTCGCCCTCAGCCCCAGCATTTT. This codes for CASSIAGSRPQPQHF.

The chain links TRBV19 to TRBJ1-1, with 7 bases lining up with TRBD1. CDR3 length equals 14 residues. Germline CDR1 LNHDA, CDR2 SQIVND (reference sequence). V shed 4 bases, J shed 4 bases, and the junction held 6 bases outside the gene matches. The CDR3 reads CASSKITGVTEAFF. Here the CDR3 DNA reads TGTGCCAGTAGTAAAATTACAGGGGTCACTGAAGCTTTCTTT.

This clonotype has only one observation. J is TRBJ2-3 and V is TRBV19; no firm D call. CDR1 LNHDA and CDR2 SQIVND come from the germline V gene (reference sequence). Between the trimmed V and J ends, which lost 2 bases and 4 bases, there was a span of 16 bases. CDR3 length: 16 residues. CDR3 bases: TGTGCCAGTAGTATATACGGCAGTCTCACGGCAGATACGCAGTATTTT. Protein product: CASSIYGSLTADTQYF.

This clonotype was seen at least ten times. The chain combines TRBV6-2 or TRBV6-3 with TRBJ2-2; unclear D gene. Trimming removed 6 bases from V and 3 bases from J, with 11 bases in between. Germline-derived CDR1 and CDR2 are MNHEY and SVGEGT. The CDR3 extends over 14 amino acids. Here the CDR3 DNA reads TGTGCCAGCAGCGAAGATACATACACCGGGGAGCTGTTTTTT. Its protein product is CASSEDTYTGELFF.

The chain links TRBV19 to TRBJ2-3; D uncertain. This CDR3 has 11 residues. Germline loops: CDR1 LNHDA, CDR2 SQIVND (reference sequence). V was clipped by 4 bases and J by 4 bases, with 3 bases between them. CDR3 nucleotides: TGTGCCAGTAGTACCGCAGATACGCAGTATTTT. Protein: CASSTADTQYF.

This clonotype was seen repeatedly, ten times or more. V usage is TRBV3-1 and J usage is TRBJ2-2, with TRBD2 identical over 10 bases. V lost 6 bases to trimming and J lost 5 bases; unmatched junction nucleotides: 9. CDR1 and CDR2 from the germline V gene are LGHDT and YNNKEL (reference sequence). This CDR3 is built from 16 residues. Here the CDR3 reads CASREPSGSYTGELFF. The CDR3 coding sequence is TGTGCCAGCAGGGAACCTAGCGGGAGTTATACCGGGGAGCTGTTTTTT.

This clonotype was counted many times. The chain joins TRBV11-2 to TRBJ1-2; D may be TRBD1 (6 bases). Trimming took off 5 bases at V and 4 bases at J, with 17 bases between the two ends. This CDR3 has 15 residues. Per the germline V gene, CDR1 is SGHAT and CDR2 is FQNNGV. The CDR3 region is CASSAQGPGFYGYTF. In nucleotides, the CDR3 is TGTGCCAGCAGCGCACAGGGTCCCGGCTTCTATGGCTACACCTTC.